One sample yielded the 9 T cell receptor beta chains listed below, sequenced in a study of T cell responses to AZD1222 COVID-19 vaccine. TCRdb keeps only in-frame clones here, not all; method: immunoSEQ multiplex PCR. The table includes some 92,000 clones, roughly nine tenths detected once. Sequenced here: peripheral blood, sampled on day 0 of AZD1222 vaccination. These receptors were collected from an adult in good health.

This clone occurred a few times. This chain uses TRBV11-3 with TRBJ2-2; D gene uncertain. The CDR3 is 13 amino acids. V dropped 2 bases and J dropped 5 bases, with 6 bases sitting between them. Germline assignment: CDR1 SGHNT and CDR2 YENEEA. DNA for the CDR3: TGTGCCAGCAGCTTAACGGTTACCGGGGAGCTGTTTTTT. This encodes CASSLTVTGELFF.

This clone was detected only once. The gene calls are TRBV28 and TRBJ1-4; D unclear. The CDR3 consists of 14 residues. Per germline, CDR1 MDHEN and CDR2 SYDVKM. The V end was cut by 2 bases, the J end by 0 bases, with 4 bases between. CDR3 sequence (DNA): TGTGCCAGCAGTTTAAGTGCAACTAATGAAAAACTGTTTTTT. Protein sequence: CASSLSATNEKLFF.

The chain is built from TRBV5-1 and TRBJ2-2; 13 bases are shared with TRBD2. The V gene end was trimmed by 0 bases and the J gene end by 4 bases; junction bases not matched to a gene: 12. The CDR3 runs to 20 residues. The germline CDR1 and CDR2 sequences are SGHRS and YFSETQ. DNA of the CDR3: TGCGCCAGCAGCTTGGAGGCGGGACTAGCGGGATTTGGAGGCACCGGGGAGCTGTTTTTT. This encodes CASSLEAGLAGFGGTGELFF.

The rearrangement joins TRBV5-1 to TRBJ2-1; 8 bases fit TRBD1. CDR3 length: 15 residues. Germline V gene sequence: CDR1 SGHRS, CDR2 YFSETQ. Trimming at V came to 4 bases and at J to 8 bases, leaving 11 bases not matched to a gene. In nucleotides, the CDR3 is TGCGCCAGCAGCCCACCTACAGGGGGAGGCGATGAGCAGTTCTTC. The encoded protein is CASSPPTGGGDEQFF.

This chain connects TRBV7-6 to TRBJ1-5; the match to TRBD1 covers 9 bases. Germline V CDR1 and CDR2: SGHVS, FNYEAQ. J was trimmed by 6 bases and V by 5 bases; bases with no gene match: 5. The CDR3 totals 14 residues. Here the CDR3 reads CASSEDRGGQPQHF. The CDR3 DNA is TGTGCCAGCAGCGAGGACAGGGGAGGTCAGCCCCAGCATTTT.

The V gene is TRBV18, the J gene TRBJ2-2; a possible D gene is TRBD1 (5 bases). Deletions cut 3 bases from V and 1 base from J, with 12 bases between. CDR1 and CDR2 (germline): KGHSH, LQKENI. The CDR3 is 16 amino acids. The CDR3 DNA reads as TGTGCCAGCTCACCTTCGACAGAATTGAACACCGGGGAGCTGTTTTTT. It yields the protein CASSPSTELNTGELFF.

The genes are TRBV28 and TRBJ2-1, with no clear D. This CDR3 comprises 12 residues. Trimming stripped 6 bases from V and 10 bases from J, with 13 bases between. Germline V gives CDR1 MDHEN, CDR2 SYDVKM. The CDR3 is CASSLSGAEQFF. The DNA of the CDR3 is TGTGCCAGCAGCCTCAGTGGAGCGGAGCAGTTCTTC.

The chain links TRBV7-2 to TRBJ1-2; no reliable D call. The germline V gene encodes CDR1 SGHTA and CDR2 FQGNSA. Trimming shortened V by 1 base and J by 0 bases, and 9 bases separated the two germline ends. CDR3 length equals 15 residues. CDR3 sequence: CASSLGGGANYGYTF. CDR3 nucleotide sequence: TGTGCCAGCAGCTTAGGAGGTGGAGCTAACTATGGCTACACCTTC.

This chain joins TRBV9 and TRBJ1-5; tentatively, D is TRBD1 (6 bases). Trimming left V 4 bases short and J 0 bases short, with 8 bases between. The CDR3 extends over 14 amino acids. Per the germline V gene, CDR1 is SGDLS and CDR2 is YYNGEE. The CDR3 spells CASSSRGSNQPQHF. The CDR3 nucleotides read TGTGCCAGCAGCAGCAGGGGTAGCAATCAGCCCCAGCATTTT.